This TCR beta chain was observed in a study of fetal regulatory T cell absence and autoimmunity. Notes on the study in general: Antigen-driven pancreatic autoimmunity before birth in IPEX was inferred from oligoclonal enrichment.

To note about this clone: Its antigen is not known.

Sequencing was at survey level. Measured with immunoSEQ multiplex PCR; TCRdb has only the in-frame clones, and not every one. The data contain some 50,000 clones, about four fifths of them seen just once; the ten biggest clones take up 0.4% to 0.45%. V lost 1 base and J lost 0, with 7 bases in between. This CDR3 comprises 15 residues. From germline, CDR1 is SGHDT and CDR2 YYEEEE. The gene calls are TRBV5-6 and TRBJ2-2; TRBD1 might be the D (5 bases). The material sequenced was cord blood. This receptor was identified in a newborn boy with IPEX syndrome. Written as DNA, the CDR3 is TGTGCCAGCAGCTTGTTGACAGCGAACACCGGGGAGCTGTTTTTT. Protein sequence: CASSLLTANTGELFF.